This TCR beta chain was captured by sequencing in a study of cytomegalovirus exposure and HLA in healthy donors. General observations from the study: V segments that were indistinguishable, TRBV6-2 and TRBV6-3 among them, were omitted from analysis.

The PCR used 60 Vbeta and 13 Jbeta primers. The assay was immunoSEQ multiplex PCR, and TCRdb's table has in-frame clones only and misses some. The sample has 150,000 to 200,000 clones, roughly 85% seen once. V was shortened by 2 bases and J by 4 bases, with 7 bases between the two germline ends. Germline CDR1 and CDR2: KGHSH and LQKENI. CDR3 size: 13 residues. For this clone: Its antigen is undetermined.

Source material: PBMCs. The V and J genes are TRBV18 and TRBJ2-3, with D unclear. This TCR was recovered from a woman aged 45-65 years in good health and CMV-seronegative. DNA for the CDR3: TGTGCCAGCTCACCATTAACGGCAGATACGCAGTATTTT. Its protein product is CASSPLTADTQYF.